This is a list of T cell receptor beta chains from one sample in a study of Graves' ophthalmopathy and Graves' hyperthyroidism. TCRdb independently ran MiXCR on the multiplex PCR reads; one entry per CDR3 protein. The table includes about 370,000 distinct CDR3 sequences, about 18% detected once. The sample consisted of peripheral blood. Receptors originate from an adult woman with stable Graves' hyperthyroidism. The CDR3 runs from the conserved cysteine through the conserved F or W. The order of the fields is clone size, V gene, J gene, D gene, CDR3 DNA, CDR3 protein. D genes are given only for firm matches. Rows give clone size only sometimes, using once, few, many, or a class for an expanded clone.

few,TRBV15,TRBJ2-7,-,TGTGCCACCAGCAGCGGACAGTTCTACGAGCAGTACTTC,CATSSGQFYEQYF
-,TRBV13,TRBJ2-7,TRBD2,TGTGCCAGCAGCTTCACACCGGGACTAGGTGGCGAGCAGTACTTC,CASSFTPGLGGEQYF
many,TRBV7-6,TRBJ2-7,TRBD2,TGTGCCAGCAGCTTGGGGACTAGCGGGGACGAGCAGTACTTC,CASSLGTSGDEQYF
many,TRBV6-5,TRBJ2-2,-,TGTGCCAGCAGCTACACCTCGGTGAACACCGGGGAGCTGTTTTTT,CASSYTSVNTGELFF
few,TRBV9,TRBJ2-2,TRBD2,TGTGCCAGCAGCGCCCGGGGGACTAGCGGGAGGGTCACCGGGGAGCTGTTTTTT,CASSARGTSGRVTGELFF
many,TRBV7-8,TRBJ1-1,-,TGTGCCAGCAGCTTAGCAGGGGTCGACACTGAAGCTTTCTTT,CASSLAGVDTEAFF
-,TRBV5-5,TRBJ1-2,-,TGTGCCAGCAGCTTGGTGGGCAGCTCAGCTGGCTACACCTTC,CASSLVGSSAGYTF
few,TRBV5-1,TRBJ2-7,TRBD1,TGCGCCAGCAGCCTATCTGGACAGGGGTTTCTGGAGCAGTACTTC,CASSLSGQGFLEQYF
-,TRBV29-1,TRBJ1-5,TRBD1,TGCAGCGTTGAAGGGACAGGGGGACAGCCCCAGCATTTT,CSVEGTGGQPQHF
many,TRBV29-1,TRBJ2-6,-,TGCAGCGTTGAACTAGGTGGGGCCAACGTCCTGACTTTC,CSVELGGANVLTF
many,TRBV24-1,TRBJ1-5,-,TGTGCCACCAGTAGGGGGGGGGGCAATCAGCCCCAGCATTTT,CATSRGGGNQPQHF
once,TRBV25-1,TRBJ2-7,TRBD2,TGTGCCAGCAGTGAACGGCGGGAGACCGTTTTTCACGAGCAGTACTTC,CASSERRETVFHEQYF
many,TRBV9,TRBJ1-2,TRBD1,TGTGCCAGCAGCTCCCGGACAGGGGTTATTGACGGCTACACCTTC,CASSSRTGVIDGYTF
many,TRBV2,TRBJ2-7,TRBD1,TGTGCCAGCAGTTATTTCGTGGGACAGGCGGGCTCCTACGAGCAGTACTTC,CASSYFVGQAGSYEQYF
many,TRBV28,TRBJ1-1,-,TGTGCCAGCAGGACAGTGAACACTGAAGCTTTCTTT,CASRTVNTEAFF
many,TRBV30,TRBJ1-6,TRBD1,TGTGCCTGGAGCCAAGGACAGGGAGGCTCACCCCTCCACTTT,CAWSQGQGGSPLHF